The 27 T cell receptor beta chains given below trace back to one sample, sequenced in a study of T cells in Graves' hyperthyroidism and ophthalmopathy. What was amplified from RNA transcripts were TCR beta CDR3 regions. TCR CDR3 underwent first-round RT-PCR with the HTBI primer set. A single record per CDR3 protein comes from TCRdb applying MiXCR to the multiplex PCR reads. This table holds 660,000 or so distinct CDR3 sequences, roughly 20% found once. The sequenced sample consisted of blood. These receptors were collected from a man aged 30 to 45 with Graves' ophthalmopathy.

This clonotype was found a few times. This chain links TRBV6-1 with TRBJ1-4; no clear D. V lost 5 bases to trimming and J lost 1 base, with 8 bases between them. This CDR3 contains 14 residues. From germline, CDR1 is MNHNS and CDR2 SASEGT. The DNA of the CDR3 is TGTGCCAGCAGTTTTCTTCGAACTAATGAAAAACTGTTTTTT. Translated: CASSFLRTNEKLFF.

The J gene is TRBJ1-1, the V gene TRBV7-8; 11 nucleotides align to TRBD1. The CDR3 runs to 16 residues. Unmatched junction bases numbered 6, after V lost 1 base and J lost 5 bases. Germline CDR1 SGHVS, CDR2 FQNEAQ. CDR3 sequence: CASSLEGQGVMTEAFF. DNA for the CDR3: TGTGCCAGCAGCTTAGAGGGACAGGGGGTAATGACTGAAGCTTTCTTT.

The gene calls are TRBV20-1 and TRBJ2-7; 8 bases are a match to TRBD1. V lost 6 bases, J lost 2 bases, and 9 bases stayed unmatched. CDR3 length: 14 residues. Germline V gene lookup returns CDR1 DFQATT and CDR2 SNEGSKA (reference sequence). The CDR3 coding sequence is TGCAGTGCACAGGGGGACGGAGCTACCTACGAGCAGTACTTC. It translates to CSAQGDGATYEQYF.

CDR3 protein: CASSLMGAGLAKNIQYF. The CDR3 DNA follows: TGTGCCAGCAGCTTAATGGGGGCAGGTCTAGCCAAAAACATTCAGTACTTC. The chain joins TRBV7-9 to TRBJ2-4, with TRBD1 as a possible D gene (6 bases). The CDR3 has 17 amino acids. The germline CDR1 and CDR2 sequences are SEHNR and FQNEAQ (reference sequence). With 2 bases removed from V and 0 bases from J, the gap between germline ends came to 14 bases. Looking up the rest from reference TRBV7-9 and TRBJ2-4 gives the full variable domain: DTGVSQNPRHKITKRGQNVTFRCDPISEHNRLYWYRQTLGQGPEFLTYFQNEAQLEKSRLLSDRFSAERPKGSFSTLEIQRTEQGDSAMYLCASSLMGAGLAKNIQYFGAGTRLSVL.

This clonotype was seen many times. This chain joins TRBV7-2 and TRBJ1-1, with D perhaps matching TRBD1 (5 bases). In germline, CDR1 is SGHTA, CDR2 FQGNSA. V dropped 5 bases and J dropped 5 bases, with 12 bases sitting between them. The CDR3 has 13 amino acids. CDR3 residues: CASSPRGGTEAFF. The DNA of the CDR3 is TGTGCCAGCAGCCCGCGGGGGGGGACTGAAGCTTTCTTT.

Here the CDR3 DNA reads TGCAGTGCTAGACATCGGGGGCCTGGCTACGAGCAGTACTTC. Translated: CSARHRGPGYEQYF. The rearrangement links TRBV20-1 to TRBJ2-7; tentatively, D is TRBD1 or TRBD2 (6 bases each). This CDR3 has 14 residues. Per germline, CDR1 DFQATT and CDR2 SNEGSKA (reference sequence). V shed 2 bases and J shed 3 bases, with 14 bases lying between them.

The J gene is TRBJ2-3, the V gene TRBV7-2; a possible D gene is TRBD2 (6 bases). This CDR3 is 17 amino acids long. V was trimmed by 1 base and J by 1 base, leaving 15 bases between them. From germline, CDR1 is SGHTA and CDR2 FQGNSA. The CDR3 here is CASSLGLAPARTDTQYF. The CDR3 region has the DNA TGTGCCAGCAGCTTAGGGCTAGCGCCGGCTCGCACAGATACGCAGTATTTT.

This clonotype appeared a few times. The chain recombines TRBV7-9 with TRBJ2-7; tentatively, D is TRBD1 (6 bases). The CDR3 totals 12 residues. V was pared by 8 bases and J by 2 bases, with 10 bases between. Germline-derived CDR1 and CDR2 are SEHNR and FQNEAQ (reference sequence). CDR3 coding DNA: TGTGCCAGCCGTGGGGGCCCCTACGAGCAGTACTTC. Translating it yields CASRGGPYEQYF.

This clonotype occurred a few times. V is TRBV2 and J is TRBJ2-7; tentatively, D is TRBD2 (5 bases). V was cut by 6 bases and J by 3 bases, with 9 bases left in between. This CDR3 spans 12 amino acids. Germline V gives CDR1 SNHLY, CDR2 FYNNEI. The CDR3 reads CASRKTSYEQYF. Written as DNA, the CDR3 is TGTGCCAGCAGAAAAACTAGCTACGAGCAGTACTTC.

As to this clonotype: At one boundary the junction diverges from the germline segment, which might be a read error. The gene calls are TRBV28 and TRBJ1-5; a possible D gene is TRBD1 (5 bases). CDR3 length: 15 residues. From germline, CDR1 is MDHEN and CDR2 SYDVKM. The CDR3 loop reads CASRPQGRSNQPQHF. The CDR3 bases are TGCGCCAGCAGACCGCAGGGCAGGAGCAATCAGCCCCAGCATTTT.

In this sample, this clonotype turned up many times. The rearrangement links TRBV28 to TRBJ2-7, with D perhaps matching TRBD1 or TRBD2 (5 bases each). The CDR3 consists of 12 residues. V was shortened by 5 bases and J by 3 bases, with 8 bases between the two germline ends. CDR1 MDHEN and CDR2 SYDVKM come from the germline V gene. The CDR3 nucleotides are TGTGCCAGCAGTGTGGGGGACTACGAGCAGTACTTC. Translated: CASSVGDYEQYF.

This sequence joins TRBV18 and TRBJ2-3; D call uncertain. The germline gives CDR1 KGHSH, CDR2 LQKENI. V lost 1 base and J 4 bases, leaving 9 bases between the germline ends. The CDR3 runs 14 residues. This chain's CDR3 is CASSPLDWSDTQYF. In DNA, the CDR3 is TGTGCCAGCTCACCACTAGACTGGTCAGATACGCAGTATTTT.

CDR3 DNA sequence: TGTGCCAGCAGTTTATTCGATCAGCCCCAGCATTTT. This codes for CASSLFDQPQHF. V and J are TRBV28 and TRBJ1-5; D gene unclear. Per the germline V gene, CDR1 is MDHEN and CDR2 is SYDVKM. Between the trimmed V and J ends, which lost 1 base and 5 bases, there was a span of 3 bases. The CDR3 extends over 12 amino acids.

This clonotype came up a few times. The V call is TRBV27, the J call TRBJ2-1, with 7 bases identical to TRBD2. The germline V gene encodes CDR1 MNHEY and CDR2 SMNVEV (reference sequence). The V gene end was trimmed by 7 bases and the J gene end by 4 bases; junction bases not matched to a gene: 13. This CDR3 has 16 amino acids. CDR3 sequence (DNA): TGTGCCAGCACCCCCGCGTCCGGACTAGAGTACAATGAGCAGTTCTTC. It specifies CASTPASGLEYNEQFF.

This clonotype was detected only a few times. The chain uses TRBV20-1 and TRBJ2-1, with 7 bases identical to TRBD1. CDR1 is DFQATT and CDR2 is SNEGSKA in the germline V gene (reference sequence). The CDR3 totals 15 residues. V lost 0 bases and J lost 9; bases outside the gene matches: 11. CDR3 coding DNA: TGCAGTGCTAGAGATGTGACAGGGTACATTGGTGAGCAGTTCTTC. Amino acid sequence: CSARDVTGYIGEQFF.

In its sample, this clonotype was seen many times. The gene calls are TRBV27 and TRBJ1-2; the D gene is possibly TRBD1 (5 bases). This CDR3 spans 13 amino acids. V shed 11 bases and J shed 4 bases, with 17 bases lying between them. From germline, CDR1 is MNHEY and CDR2 SMNVEV (reference sequence). Written as DNA, the CDR3 is TGTGCCGTCCGAAGAGTCGACAGCTATGGCTACACCTTC. This encodes CAVRRVDSYGYTF.

J is TRBJ1-1 and V is TRBV5-1, with D perhaps matching TRBD1 (6 bases). Germline values: CDR1 SGHRS, CDR2 YFSETQ. This CDR3 has 16 amino acids. The V gene lost 2 bases and the J gene lost 0 bases, with 14 bases spanning the gap. CDR3 sequence (DNA): TGCGCCAGCAGCTTAACAGGGTCGGCTATGAACACTGAAGCTTTCTTT. Translated: CASSLTGSAMNTEAFF.

Comments on this clonotype: A read error may account for a junction end that differs from germline. This rearrangement joins TRBV5-1 to TRBJ2-1; 7 positions match TRBD2. CDR3 length: 16 residues. Germline loops: CDR1 SGHRS, CDR2 YFSETQ. This CDR3 is CASSTSGAPSYNEQFF. The DNA of the CDR3 is TGTGCCAGCAGCACCAGCGGGGCCCCCTCCTACAATGAGCAGTTCTTC.

This clonotype was counted many times. The chain has TRBV7-8 and TRBJ1-4, with TRBD1 as a possible D gene (6 bases). Trimming stripped 7 bases from V and 7 bases from J, with 19 bases between. This CDR3 has 15 residues. Germline V gene lookup returns CDR1 SGHVS and CDR2 FQNEAQ. Here the CDR3 reads CASIPTRGRGEKLFF. For the CDR3, the DNA is TGTGCCAGCATCCCCACCCGGGGGCGAGGTGAAAAACTGTTTTTT.

This clonotype has a count of ten or more. The J gene is TRBJ2-7, the V gene TRBV5-8; D is undetermined. CDR1 and CDR2 from the germline V gene are SGHTS and YDEGEE. This CDR3 spans 15 amino acids. V lost 2 bases, J lost 3 bases, and 15 bases lay in between. The CDR3 DNA reads TGTGCCAGCAGCTTCTCCGTCGGAAGCGACTACGAGCAGTACTTC. Translated: CASSFSVGSDYEQYF. Complete variable domain (other parts from reference TRBV5-8 and TRBJ2-7): EAGVTQSPTHLIKTRGQQATLRCSPISGHTSVYWYQQALGLGLQFLLWYDEGEERNRGNFPPRFSGRQFPNYSSELNVNALELEDSALYLCASSFSVGSDYEQYFGPGTRLTVT.

In this sample, this clonotype turned up many times. V is TRBV10-3 and J is TRBJ1-3, with D hard to call. V was clipped by 5 bases and J by 0 bases, with 8 bases between them. The CDR3 covers 14 residues. Germline V gene data show CDR1 as ENHRY and CDR2 as SYGVKD. The CDR3 region has the DNA TGTGCCATCAGTAACGGACGCTCTGGAAACACCATATATTTT. The encoded protein is CAISNGRSGNTIYF.

V usage is TRBV6-2 or TRBV6-3 and J usage is TRBJ2-1; D is unclear. Trimming pared 2 bases from V and 6 bases from J, leaving 23 bases between. CDR1 and CDR2 from the germline V gene are MNHEY and SVGEGT. The CDR3 is 18 residues long. The CDR3 DNA sequence: TGTGCCAGCAGTTACCGAATCCAGGTTAATAAGTTATCCAATGAGCAGTTCTTC. Amino acid sequence: CASSYRIQVNKLSNEQFF.

This clonotype showed up many times. This rearrangement joins TRBV7-3 to TRBJ2-1, with D possibly TRBD1 on 6 matching bases. Germline-derived CDR1 and CDR2 are SGHTA and FQGTGA. Trimming stripped 1 base from V and 7 bases from J, with 14 bases between. The CDR3 covers 15 residues. CDR3 residues: CASSLSRGSPNEQFF. The DNA for the CDR3 is TGTGCCAGCAGCTTAAGTAGGGGGTCCCCAAATGAGCAGTTCTTC.

This clonotype showed up many times. The chain carries TRBV12-3 or TRBV12-4 and TRBJ1-5; D remains unclear. This CDR3 spans 18 amino acids. With 8 bases removed from V and 0 bases from J, the gap between germline ends came to 23 bases. CDR3 in DNA: TGTGCCAGCCCTAGACCGGGCCCTGACTACCATAGCAATCAGCCCCAGCATTTT. It specifies CASPRPGPDYHSNQPQHF.

This clonotype was observed a handful of times. V gene TRBV3-1 combines with J gene TRBJ2-7, with D unclear. This CDR3 spans 11 amino acids. CDR1 and CDR2 (germline): LGHDT, YNNKEL (reference sequence). V lost 6 bases, J lost 6 bases, and 9 bases lay in between. The CDR3 is CASSEFPEQYF. The CDR3 DNA is TGTGCCAGCAGTGAATTCCCCGAGCAGTACTTC.

The rearrangement joins TRBV20-1 to TRBJ2-3; unclear D gene. The CDR3 totals 12 residues. Germline values: CDR1 DFQATT, CDR2 SNEGSKA (reference sequence). Trimming took 3 bases from V and 4 from J, leaving 8 bases between them. The CDR3 protein is CSASETADTQYF. In DNA, the CDR3 is TGCAGTGCTAGCGAGACGGCAGATACGCAGTATTTT.

The chain uses TRBV20-1 and TRBJ1-1; maybe TRBD1 (6 bases). Trimming cost V 0 bases and J 0 bases, with 14 bases left between them. The CDR3 has 16 amino acids. CDR1 and CDR2 (germline): DFQATT, SNEGSKA (reference sequence). CDR3 in amino acids: CSARDHGTTMNTEAFF. CDR3 nucleotides: TGCAGTGCTAGAGATCACGGGACAACAATGAACACTGAAGCTTTCTTT.